The rows below give T cell receptor beta chains drawn from one sample of a study of T cell changes during pregnancy in multiple sclerosis. Sequenced by immunoSEQ multiplex PCR; TCRdb stores in-frame clones only, minus some. The sample includes roughly 45,000 clones, 80% to 95% of them seen just once. The sample in question was CD8+ T cells from peripheral blood mononuclear cells, obtained after pregnancy. These receptors were collected from a female donor with multiple sclerosis, enrolled in a pregnancy study. Each CDR3 is given with its conserved first and last residue. D genes are given only for firm matches. Only some rows state a clone size, as once, few, many or a class for expanded clones.

V gene	D gene	J gene	clone size	CDR3 protein	CDR3 DNA
TRBV27	TRBD2	TRBJ2-7	-	CASRTRDYSYEQYF	TGTGCCAGCAGGACTCGGGACTACTCCTACGAGCAGTACTTC
TRBV10-1	TRBD2	TRBJ2-7	-	CASSGLALEQYF	TGCGCCAGCAGTGGACTAGCACTCGAGCAGTACTTC
TRBV30	TRBD1	TRBJ1-6	-	CAWSPTGNNSPLHF	TGTGCCTGGAGTCCGACAGGGAATAATTCACCCCTCCACTTT
TRBV9	-	TRBJ1-4	-	CASSVDATTNEKLFF	TGTGCCAGCAGCGTAGATGCGACTACTAATGAAAAACTGTTTTTT
TRBV6-4	-	TRBJ2-2	few	CASSERQGTGELFF	TGTGCCAGCAGTGAAAGGCAGGGCACCGGGGAGCTGTTTTTT
TRBV19	-	TRBJ1-5	-	CASSIQGSQPQHF	TGTGCCAGTAGTATACAGGGGAGTCAGCCCCAGCATTTT
TRBV5-4	-	TRBJ2-1	-	CASSPLGGANNEQFF	TGTGCCAGCAGCCCGCTGGGCGGGGCTAACAATGAGCAGTTCTTC
TRBV6-6	-	TRBJ2-1	-	CASRVGVNEQFF	TGTGCCAGCAGGGTAGGAGTAAATGAGCAGTTCTTC
TRBV9	TRBD1	TRBJ1-4	-	CASSIRQGAGEKLFF	TGTGCCAGCAGCATACGACAGGGGGCAGGAGAAAAACTGTTTTTT
TRBV6-5	TRBD1	TRBJ1-1	-	CASTRTGGDTEAFF	TGTGCCAGCACCCGGACAGGGGGTGACACTGAAGCTTTCTTT
TRBV5-1	TRBD1	TRBJ1-3	once	CASSPTGWNTIYF	TGCGCCAGCAGCCCGACAGGGTGGAACACCATATATTTT
TRBV7-6	TRBD1	TRBJ2-1	-	CASSFGTDSYNEQFF	TGTGCCAGCAGCTTTGGGACAGACTCCTACAATGAGCAGTTCTTC
TRBV2	TRBD1	TRBJ1-1	-	CASRVGQGNTEAFF	TGTGCCAGCAGGGTTGGACAGGGGAACACTGAAGCTTTCTTT
TRBV29-1	-	TRBJ2-3	-	CSVEDAERYWGADTQYF	TGCAGCGTTGAAGATGCCGAAAGGTATTGGGGCGCAGATACGCAGTATTTT
TRBV27	TRBD1	TRBJ1-2	few	CASSPGTGNYGYTF	TGTGCCAGCAGTCCCGGGACAGGGAACTATGGCTACACCTTC
TRBV5-5	-	TRBJ1-3	-	CASSQVGGFSSGNTIYF	TGCGCCAGCAGCCAAGTCGGGGGGTTTTCCTCTGGAAACACCATATATTTT
TRBV5-1	TRBD1	TRBJ2-7	once	CASSLQGMGAEQYF	TGCGCCAGCAGCTTACAGGGGATGGGTGCCGAGCAGTACTTC
TRBV30	-	TRBJ1-6	-	CAWTVSSYNSPLHF	TGTGCCTGGACAGTCAGCTCCTATAATTCACCCCTCCACTTT
TRBV27	-	TRBJ2-5	-	CASRGAGSSVGETQYF	TGTGCCAGCCGGGGGGCAGGGTCGTCGGTAGGCGAGACCCAGTACTTC
TRBV6-1	-	TRBJ2-7	-	CASTWTALYEQYF	TGTGCCAGCACTTGGACAGCCCTCTACGAGCAGTACTTC
TRBV4-2	TRBD2	TRBJ2-2	once	CASSQREVSGGNTGELFF	TGTGCCAGCAGCCAGAGGGAGGTTAGCGGGGGCAACACCGGGGAGCTGTTTTTT
TRBV5-4	-	TRBJ1-3	-	CASSLRGQSGNTIYF	TGTGCCAGCAGCCTAAGGGGACAAAGCGGAAACACCATATATTTT
TRBV7-2	TRBD1	TRBJ1-2	once	CASSLAKTGNYGYTF	TGTGCCAGCAGCTTAGCTAAGACAGGGAACTATGGCTACACCTTC
TRBV27	-	TRBJ2-1	-	CASSYSGVTYNEQFF	TGTGCCAGCAGTTATTCGGGAGTTACCTACAATGAGCAGTTCTTC
TRBV7-6	-	TRBJ1-1	-	CASSSSTFEAFF	TGTGCCAGCAGCTCCTCGACTTTCGAAGCTTTCTTT
TRBV9	-	TRBJ2-1	-	CASSPRESSYNEQFF	TGTGCCAGCAGCCCGCGCGAGAGCTCCTACAATGAGCAGTTCTTC
TRBV5-8	-	TRBJ2-7	-	CASSLDTAYEQYF	TGTGCCAGCAGCCTGGACACCGCCTACGAGCAGTACTTC
TRBV19	TRBD2	TRBJ2-1	-	CASSTGLAIYNEQFF	TGTGCCAGTAGTACCGGACTAGCGATTTACAATGAGCAGTTCTTC